This TCR beta chain was sequenced for a study of blood T cell repertoires in COVID-19. Turning to the study itself: Whether acute or convalescent, the COVID-19 samples came from the United States, Italy and Spain.

Individuals drawn from under 30 US areas were about 18 to 100 years old. Donors were grouped by their self-reported clinical history. What the recovered Cohort 3 donors had was two negative PCRs, clearance, or symptom resolution. Per the germline V gene, CDR1 is MGHRA and CDR2 is YSYEKL. Trimming shortened V by 4 bases and J by 7 bases, and 14 bases separated the two germline ends. CDR3 length: 14 amino acids. Some clones are missing from TCRdb's copy, which holds only in-frame ones; the method was immunoSEQ multiplex PCR. In the table there are roughly 500,000 clones, roughly 88% of which are singletons.

The sequencing input was PBMCs or T cells enriched from blood (not recorded which). The TCR originated in a woman between 35 and 50 years old who had recovered from COVID-19. The chain has TRBV4-1 and TRBJ1-5; D may be TRBD1 (5 bases). In DNA form, the CDR3 reads TGCGCCAGCAGCCCCAGCGGGGCAGGCCAGCCCCAGCATTTT. Its protein product is CASSPSGAGQPQHF.